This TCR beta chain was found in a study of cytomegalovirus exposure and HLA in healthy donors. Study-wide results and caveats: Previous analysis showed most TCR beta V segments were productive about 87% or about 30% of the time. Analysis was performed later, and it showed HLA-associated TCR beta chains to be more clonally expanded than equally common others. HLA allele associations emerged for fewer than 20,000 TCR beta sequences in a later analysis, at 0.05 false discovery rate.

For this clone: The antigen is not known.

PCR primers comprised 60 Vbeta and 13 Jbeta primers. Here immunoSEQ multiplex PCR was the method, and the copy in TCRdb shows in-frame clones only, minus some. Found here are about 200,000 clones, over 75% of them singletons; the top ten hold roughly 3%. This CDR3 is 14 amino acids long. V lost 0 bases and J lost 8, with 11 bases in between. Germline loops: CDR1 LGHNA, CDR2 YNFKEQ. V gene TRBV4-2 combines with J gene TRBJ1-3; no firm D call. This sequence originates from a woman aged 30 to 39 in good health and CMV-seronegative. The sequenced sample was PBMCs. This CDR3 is CASSQDLGEHTIYF. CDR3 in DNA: TGTGCCAGCAGCCAAGATCTTGGGGAGCACACCATATATTTT.